This entry describes one TCR beta chain. V lost 6 bases and J lost 5, with 12 bases in between. This CDR3 contains 13 residues. Per germline, CDR1 ENHRY and CDR2 SYGVKD. The data originate from a study of T-cell reconstitution after alpha-beta-depleted transplantation in children. Unique molecular identifiers were incorporated during preparation of the TCRbeta library. TCRdb called the PCR reads again in MiXCR, with one record for every CDR3 protein. The sample has approximately 400,000 distinct CDR3 sequences; 11% are singletons. V gene TRBV10-3 combines with J gene TRBJ2-3; a weak D match, TRBD1 (5 bases). The receptor was derived from a human donor who donated a stem cell graft to a child with acute myeloid leukemia. The sequenced sample was PBMCs from the stem cell graft donor, obtained from the stem cell graft. CDR3 coding DNA: TGTGCCATCAGCCAGGGTGTGGGAGATACGCAGTATTTT. Translated: CAISQGVGDTQYF.